The 16 T cell receptor beta chains presented below share a single source sample, sequenced in a study of cytomegalovirus exposure and HLA in healthy donors (TCRdb year 2017). Preparation of the library involved the immunoSEQ multiplex PCR assay. A mixture of 60 forward primers for TCR Vbeta segments and 13 reverse primers for TCR Jbeta segments was used in the multiplex PCR. TCRdb carries this immuneACCESS record with in-frame sequences only. Its versions omit some clonotypes, under half of them owing to an unresolved V gene in the studies checked, with the rest unexplained. The sample table shows 110,000 to 150,000 clones, and more than 8% are seen once. The ten largest clones capture 1.5% to 2% of the sample. Sequenced input: PBMCs. These receptors were taken from a man aged 50-60 years in good health and CMV-seronegative.

V is TRBV4-2 and J is TRBJ1-3; TRBD1 agrees at 10 bases. This CDR3 has 17 residues. Germline lookup yields CDR1 LGHNA and CDR2 YNFKEQ. Trimming at V came to 2 bases and at J to 2 bases, leaving 6 bases not matched to a gene. The CDR3 here is CASSQTPGQGPGNTIYF. CDR3 sequence (DNA): TGTGCCAGCAGCCAAACCCCGGGACAGGGGCCTGGAAACACCATATATTTT.

V and J are TRBV4-1 and TRBJ2-7; D is unresolved. CDR3 length: 13 residues. Germline loops: CDR1 MGHRA, CDR2 YSYEKL. The V end was cut by 4 bases, the J end by 3 bases, with 10 bases between. The CDR3 sequence: CASSLKLGYEQYF. The CDR3 bases are TGCGCCAGCAGCCTCAAACTCGGCTACGAGCAGTACTTC.

Note on this clone: The sample has other DNA sequences that encode this CDR3 too. This chain connects TRBV29-1 to TRBJ1-1; a possible D gene is TRBD1 (6 bases). Germline V lookup: CDR1 SQVTM, CDR2 ANQGSEA. Trimming shortened V by 6 bases and J by 4 bases, and 15 bases separated the two germline ends. The CDR3 has 13 amino acids. The CDR3 loop is CSVGDTLGTEAFF. The CDR3 nucleotides read TGCAGCGTCGGGGACACCTTAGGCACTGAAGCTTTCTTT. The full variable domain, completed using reference TRBV29-1 and TRBJ1-1, is SAVISQKPSRDICQRGTSLTIQCQVDSQVTMMFWYRQQPGQSLTLIATANQGSEATYESGFVIDKFPISRPNLTFSTLTVSNMSPEDSSIYLCSVGDTLGTEAFFGQGTRLTVV.

The rearrangement links TRBV10-2 to TRBJ2-1, with a weak D call TRBD1 (5 bases). Trimming left V 6 bases short and J 4 bases short, with 19 bases between. The CDR3 has 16 amino acids. Germline values: CDR1 WSHSY, CDR2 SAAADI. CDR3 protein: CASSGGHLGAYNEQFF. CDR3 DNA: TGCGCCAGCAGCGGCGGCCATCTAGGGGCGTACAATGAGCAGTTCTTC.

V is TRBV15 and J is TRBJ1-3; D remains ambiguous. Germline CDR1 and CDR2: LNHNV and YYDKDF (reference sequence). The CDR3 length is 15 residues. V lost 2 bases to trimming and J lost 1 base, with 9 bases between them. The CDR3 DNA is TGTGCCACCAGCAGACAGGAATCTTCTGGAAACACCATATATTTT. Translated, it gives CATSRQESSGNTIYF. The entire variable domain, with the rest obtained from reference TRBV15 and TRBJ1-3, is as follows: DAMVIQNPRYQVTQFGKPVTLSCSQTLNHNVMYWYQQKSSQAPKLLFHYYDKDFNNEADTPDNFQSRRPNTSFCFLDIRSPGLGDTAMYLCATSRQESSGNTIYFGEGSWLTVV.

The J gene is TRBJ2-2, the V gene TRBV29-1, with 10 nucleotides matching TRBD1. CDR3 size: 18 residues. V was clipped by 2 bases and J by 0 bases; unmatched bases: 9. Germline-derived CDR1 and CDR2 are SQVTM and ANQGSEA. CDR3 nucleotides: TGCAGCGTTGAACTAGCCTTAGGACAGGGGGCGAACACCGGGGAGCTGTTTTTT. It encodes CSVELALGQGANTGELFF.

The chain joins TRBV30 to TRBJ2-7; the D gene is possibly TRBD1 (8 bases). This CDR3 spans 13 amino acids. Trimming cost V 5 bases and J 5 bases, with 16 bases left between them. CDR1 is GTSNPN and CDR2 is SVGIG in the germline V gene (reference sequence). CDR3 protein: CAWSYRGGHEQYF. In DNA form, the CDR3 reads TGTGCCTGGTCTTACAGGGGGGGCCACGAGCAGTACTTC. Together with reference TRBV30 and TRBJ2-7, the CDR3 gives the full variable domain: SQTIHQWPATLVQPVGSPLSLECTVEGTSNPNLYWYRQAAGRGLQLLFYSVGIGQISSEVPQNLSASRPQDRQFILSSKKLLLSDSGFYLCAWSYRGGHEQYFGPGTRLTVT.

The chain is built from TRBV30 and TRBJ2-3; 12 bases align to TRBD1. Germline V CDR1 and CDR2: GTSNPN, SVGIG (reference sequence). J was trimmed by 5 bases and V by 6 bases; bases with no gene match: 3. The CDR3 spans 13 residues. The CDR3 nucleotides are TGTGCCTGTCGGGACAGGGGGCTAGATACGCAGTATTTT. It yields the protein CACRDRGLDTQYF.

This rearrangement joins TRBV7-9 to TRBJ1-5, with no clear D. The CDR3 totals 14 residues. Trimming removed 1 base from V and 5 bases from J, with 9 bases in between. CDR1 is SEHNR and CDR2 is FQNEAQ in the germline V gene (reference sequence). CDR3 in DNA: TGTGCCAGCAGCTTAGGACCGAGGGATCAGCCCCAGCATTTT. Translating it yields CASSLGPRDQPQHF.

This clone was seen a few times. In the same sample, other DNA sequences code for this CDR3. The chain uses TRBV18 and TRBJ1-1; tentative D call: TRBD1 (6 bases). In germline, CDR1 is KGHSH, CDR2 LQKENI. V lost 6 bases and J lost 0, with 11 bases in between. This CDR3 has 14 residues. CDR3 nucleotides: TGTGCCAGCTCCCCGGGGGGCATGAACACTGAAGCTTTCTTT. Translation gives CASSPGGMNTEAFF.

This clone was found a few times. V gene TRBV10-3 combines with J gene TRBJ1-2, with TRBD1 matching over 8 bases. CDR3 size: 12 residues. The junction had 5 bases not matched to a gene; V was cut back by 6 bases and J by 8 bases. Germline CDR1 reads ENHRY; CDR2 reads SYGVKD. CDR3 protein: CAIRDRAGGYTF. The CDR3 DNA reads TGTGCCATCAGGGACAGGGCGGGGGGCTACACCTTC.

This clone was detected only a few times. V and J are TRBV6-5 and TRBJ1-2; D remains ambiguous. This CDR3 comprises 15 residues. Germline V gene data show CDR1 as MNHEY and CDR2 as SVGAGI. Trimming took off 4 bases at V and 3 bases at J, with 15 bases between the two ends. The CDR3 loop is CASSSTTTFYYGYTF. DNA for the CDR3: TGTGCCAGCAGTTCAACAACAACCTTCTACTATGGCTACACCTTC.

This clone turned up a few times. CDR3 amino acids: CASSARLAGTGNEQFF. CDR3 DNA sequence: TGTGCCAGCAGTGCTCGACTAGCGGGAACGGGGAATGAGCAGTTCTTC. J is TRBJ2-1 and V is TRBV2; 11 bases map to TRBD2. After removal of 4 bases from V and 7 bases from J, the junction contained 9 bases not matched to a gene. Germline V gene data show CDR1 as SNHLY and CDR2 as FYNNEI. The CDR3 spans 16 residues.

Only a few counts were recorded for this clone. This chain joins TRBV6-1 and TRBJ2-3, with TRBD2 matching over 7 bases. CDR1 MNHNS and CDR2 SASEGT come from the germline V gene. The CDR3 length is 15 residues. V lost 4 bases to trimming and J lost 1 base; unmatched junction nucleotides: 5. The CDR3 nucleotides are TGTGCCAGCAGTGCCCAGCGGGGACGCACAGATACGCAGTATTTT. This gives the protein CASSAQRGRTDTQYF.

This clone showed up many times. The V call is TRBV30, the J call TRBJ2-1; D gene ambiguous. Trimming removed 0 bases at V and 3 bases at J, with 12 bases between. CDR3 length: 15 amino acids. From germline, CDR1 is GTSNPN and CDR2 SVGIG (reference sequence). CDR3 nucleotides: TGTGCCTGGAGTGTAGGAGTTTCCTACTACAATGAGCAGTTCTTC. It yields the protein CAWSVGVSYYNEQFF.

The table lists this clone with a few counts. The chain recombines TRBV27 with TRBJ2-4, with 14 positions matching TRBD2. V was pared by 5 bases and J by 6 bases, with 9 bases of the junction left unmatched. Germline CDR1 and CDR2: MNHEY and SMNVEV (reference sequence). This CDR3 is built from 17 residues. CDR3 sequence reads: CASSEGLAGEVGNIQYF. CDR3 DNA sequence: TGTGCCAGCAGTGAGGGACTAGCGGGAGAGGTCGGAAACATTCAGTACTTC.